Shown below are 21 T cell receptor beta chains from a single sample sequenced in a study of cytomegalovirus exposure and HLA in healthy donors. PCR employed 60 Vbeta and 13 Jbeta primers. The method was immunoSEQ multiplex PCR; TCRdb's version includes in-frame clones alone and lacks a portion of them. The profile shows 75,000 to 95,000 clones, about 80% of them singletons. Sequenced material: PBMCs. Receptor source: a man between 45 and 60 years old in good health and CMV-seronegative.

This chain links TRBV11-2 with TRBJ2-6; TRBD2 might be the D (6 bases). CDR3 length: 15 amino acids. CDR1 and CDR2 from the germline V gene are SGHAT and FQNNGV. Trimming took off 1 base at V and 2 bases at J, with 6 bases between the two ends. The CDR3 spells CASSLGGAGANVLTF. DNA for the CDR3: TGTGCCAGCAGCTTAGGCGGGGCTGGGGCCAACGTCCTGACTTTC.

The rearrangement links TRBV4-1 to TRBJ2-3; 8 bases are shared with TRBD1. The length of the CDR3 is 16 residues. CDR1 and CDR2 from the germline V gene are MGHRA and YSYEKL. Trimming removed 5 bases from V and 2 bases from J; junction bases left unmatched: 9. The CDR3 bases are TGCGCCAGCAGCGACCGGGGGACAGGATACACAGATACGCAGTATTTT. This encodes CASSDRGTGYTDTQYF.

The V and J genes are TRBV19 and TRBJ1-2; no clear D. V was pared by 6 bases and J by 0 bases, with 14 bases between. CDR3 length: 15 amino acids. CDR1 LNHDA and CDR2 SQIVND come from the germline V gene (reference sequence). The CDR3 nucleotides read TGTGCCAGTAGCCCGTCGGCGGGCACTAACTATGGCTACACCTTC. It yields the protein CASSPSAGTNYGYTF.

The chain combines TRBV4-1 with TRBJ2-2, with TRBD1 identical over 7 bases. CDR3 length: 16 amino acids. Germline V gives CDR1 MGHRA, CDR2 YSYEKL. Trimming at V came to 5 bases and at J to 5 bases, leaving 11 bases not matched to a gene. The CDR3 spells CASSLGAGGETGELFF. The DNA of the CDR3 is TGCGCCAGCAGCTTAGGGGCAGGGGGAGAAACCGGGGAGCTGTTTTTT.

Here the CDR3 reads CASSLTDGGEAFF. The CDR3 DNA sequence: TGTGCCAGCAGCTTAACCGACGGGGGGGAGGCTTTCTTT. The chain couples TRBV7-9 to TRBJ1-1; weak D call: TRBD1 (5 bases). V lost 2 bases to trimming and J lost 11 bases, with 15 bases between them. The CDR3 covers 13 residues. The germline V gene encodes CDR1 SEHNR and CDR2 FQNEAQ (reference sequence).

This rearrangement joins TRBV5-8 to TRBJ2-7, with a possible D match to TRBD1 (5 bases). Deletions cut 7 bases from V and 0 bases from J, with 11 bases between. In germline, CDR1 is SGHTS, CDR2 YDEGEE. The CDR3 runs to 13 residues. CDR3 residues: CASGSDSSYEQYF. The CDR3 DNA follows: TGTGCCAGCGGGTCCGACAGCTCCTACGAGCAGTACTTC.

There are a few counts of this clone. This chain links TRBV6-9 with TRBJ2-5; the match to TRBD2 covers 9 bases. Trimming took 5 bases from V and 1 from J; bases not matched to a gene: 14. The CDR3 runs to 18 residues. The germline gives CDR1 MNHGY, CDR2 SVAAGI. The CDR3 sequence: CASSAPLGSGGTQETQYF. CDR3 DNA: TGTGCCAGCAGTGCTCCACTGGGTAGCGGGGGAACCCAAGAGACCCAGTACTTC.

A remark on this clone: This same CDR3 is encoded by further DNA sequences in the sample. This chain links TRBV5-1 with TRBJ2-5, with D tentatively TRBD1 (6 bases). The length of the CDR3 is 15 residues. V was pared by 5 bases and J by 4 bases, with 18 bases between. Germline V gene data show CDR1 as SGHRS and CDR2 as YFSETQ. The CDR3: CASSLSPGVGETQYF. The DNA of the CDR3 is TGCGCCAGCAGTTTGTCCCCAGGGGTGGGAGAGACCCAGTACTTC.

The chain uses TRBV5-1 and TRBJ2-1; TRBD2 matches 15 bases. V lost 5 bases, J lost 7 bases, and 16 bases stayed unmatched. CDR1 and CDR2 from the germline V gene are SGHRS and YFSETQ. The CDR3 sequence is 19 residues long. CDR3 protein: CASSRGLAGGLGFVNEQFF. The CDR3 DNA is TGCGCCAGCAGTCGCGGACTAGCGGGGGGGCTTGGGTTCGTAAATGAGCAGTTCTTC.

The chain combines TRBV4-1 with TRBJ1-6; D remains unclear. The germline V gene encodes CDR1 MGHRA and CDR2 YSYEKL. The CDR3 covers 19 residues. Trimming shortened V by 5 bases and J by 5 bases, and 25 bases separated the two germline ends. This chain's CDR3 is CASSAGERVVLEDNSPLHF. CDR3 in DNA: TGCGCCAGCAGCGCCGGTGAGCGTGTGGTCTTAGAAGATAATTCACCCCTCCACTTT.

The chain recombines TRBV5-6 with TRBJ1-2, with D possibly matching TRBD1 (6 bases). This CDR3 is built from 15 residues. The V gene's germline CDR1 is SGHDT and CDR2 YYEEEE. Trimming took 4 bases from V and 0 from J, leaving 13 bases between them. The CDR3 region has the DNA TGTGCCAGCAGCCTCGGACAGACTTCTAACTATGGCTACACCTTC. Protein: CASSLGQTSNYGYTF.

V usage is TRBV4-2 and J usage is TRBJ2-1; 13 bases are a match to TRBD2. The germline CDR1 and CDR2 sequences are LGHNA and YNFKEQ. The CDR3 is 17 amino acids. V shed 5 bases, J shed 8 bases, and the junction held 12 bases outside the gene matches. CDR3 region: CASSTRLAGGSGHEQFF. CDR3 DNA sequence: TGTGCCAGCAGCACCCGACTAGCGGGGGGCTCAGGCCATGAGCAGTTCTTC.

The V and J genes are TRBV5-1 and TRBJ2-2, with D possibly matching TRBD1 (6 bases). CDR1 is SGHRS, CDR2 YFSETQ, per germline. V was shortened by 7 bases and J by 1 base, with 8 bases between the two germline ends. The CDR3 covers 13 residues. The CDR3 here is CASSTGNTGELFF. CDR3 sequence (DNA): TGCGCCAGCTCGACAGGGAACACCGGGGAGCTGTTTTTT.

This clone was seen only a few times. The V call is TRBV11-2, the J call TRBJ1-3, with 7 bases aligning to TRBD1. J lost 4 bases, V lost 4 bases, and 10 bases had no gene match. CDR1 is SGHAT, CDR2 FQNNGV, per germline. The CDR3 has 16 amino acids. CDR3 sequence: CASSYVRGRTGNTIYF. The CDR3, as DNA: TGTGCCAGCAGCTACGTGAGGGGGCGAACCGGAAACACCATATATTTT.

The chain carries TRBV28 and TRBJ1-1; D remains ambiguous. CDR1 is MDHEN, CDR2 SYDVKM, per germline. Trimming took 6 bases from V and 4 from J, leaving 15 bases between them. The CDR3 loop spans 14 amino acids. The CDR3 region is CASSREGVSTEAFF. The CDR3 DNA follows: TGTGCCAGCAGCCGGGAGGGAGTGTCCACTGAAGCTTTCTTT.

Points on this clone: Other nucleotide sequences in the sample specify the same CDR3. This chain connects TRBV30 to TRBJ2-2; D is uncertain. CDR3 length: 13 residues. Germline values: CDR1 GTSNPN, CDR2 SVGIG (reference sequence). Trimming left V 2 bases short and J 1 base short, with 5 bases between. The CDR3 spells CAWSRGNTGELFF. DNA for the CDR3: TGTGCCTGGAGTAGAGGGAACACCGGGGAGCTGTTTTTT. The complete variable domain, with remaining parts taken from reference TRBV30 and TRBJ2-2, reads SQTIHQWPATLVQPVGSPLSLECTVEGTSNPNLYWYRQAAGRGLQLLFYSVGIGQISSEVPQNLSASRPQDRQFILSSKKLLLSDSGFYLCAWSRGNTGELFFGEGSRLTVL.

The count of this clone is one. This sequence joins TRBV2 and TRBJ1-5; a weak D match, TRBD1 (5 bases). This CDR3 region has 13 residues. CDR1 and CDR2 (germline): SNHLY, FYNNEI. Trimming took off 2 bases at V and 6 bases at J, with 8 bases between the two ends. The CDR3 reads CASSEMGRQPQHF. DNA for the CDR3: TGTGCCAGCAGTGAAATGGGGCGTCAGCCCCAGCATTTT.

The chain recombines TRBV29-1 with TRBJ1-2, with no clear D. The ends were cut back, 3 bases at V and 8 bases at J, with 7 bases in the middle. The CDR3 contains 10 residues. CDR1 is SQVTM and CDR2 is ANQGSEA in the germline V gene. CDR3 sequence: CSVDEGGYTF. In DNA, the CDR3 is TGCAGCGTTGATGAGGGAGGCTACACCTTC.

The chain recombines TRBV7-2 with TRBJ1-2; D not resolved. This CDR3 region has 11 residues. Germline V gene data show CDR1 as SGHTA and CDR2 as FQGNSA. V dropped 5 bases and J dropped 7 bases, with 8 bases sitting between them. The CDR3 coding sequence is TGTGCCAGCAGCGACTATGGTGGCTACACCTTC. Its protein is CASSDYGGYTF.

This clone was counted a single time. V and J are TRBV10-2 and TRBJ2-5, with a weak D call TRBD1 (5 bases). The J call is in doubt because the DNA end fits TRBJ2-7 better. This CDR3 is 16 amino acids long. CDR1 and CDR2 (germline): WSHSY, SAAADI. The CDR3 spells CASSEFGHGRSYEQYF. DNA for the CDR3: TGCGCCAGCAGTGAGTTTGGACACGGCCGCTCCTACGAGCAGTACTTC.

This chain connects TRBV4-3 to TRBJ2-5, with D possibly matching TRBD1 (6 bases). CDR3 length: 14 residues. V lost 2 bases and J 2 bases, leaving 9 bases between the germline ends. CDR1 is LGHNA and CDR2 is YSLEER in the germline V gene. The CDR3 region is CASSQQQGQETQYF. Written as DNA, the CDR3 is TGCGCCAGCAGCCAACAGCAGGGGCAAGAGACCCAGTACTTC.